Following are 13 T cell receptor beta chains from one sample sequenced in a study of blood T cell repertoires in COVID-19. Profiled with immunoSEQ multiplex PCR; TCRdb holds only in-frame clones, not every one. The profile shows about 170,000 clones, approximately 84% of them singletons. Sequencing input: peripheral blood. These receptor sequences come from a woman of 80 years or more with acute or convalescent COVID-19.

CDR3 nucleotide sequence: TGTGCCAGCAGCTTAGGGGGGCCCGACGAGCAGTACTTC. Its translation: CASSLGGPDEQYF. V and J are TRBV7-6 and TRBJ2-7; possibly TRBD1 for D (6 bases). The germline CDR1 and CDR2 sequences are SGHVS and FNYEAQ. Trimming removed 1 base from V and 5 bases from J, with 9 bases in between. There are 13 residues in the CDR3.

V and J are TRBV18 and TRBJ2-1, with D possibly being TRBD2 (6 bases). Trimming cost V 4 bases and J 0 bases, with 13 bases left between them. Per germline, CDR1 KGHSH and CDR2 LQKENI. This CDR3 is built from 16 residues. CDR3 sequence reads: CASSRDFSSSYNEQFF. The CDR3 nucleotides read TGTGCCAGCTCACGGGACTTCTCAAGCTCCTACAATGAGCAGTTCTTC.

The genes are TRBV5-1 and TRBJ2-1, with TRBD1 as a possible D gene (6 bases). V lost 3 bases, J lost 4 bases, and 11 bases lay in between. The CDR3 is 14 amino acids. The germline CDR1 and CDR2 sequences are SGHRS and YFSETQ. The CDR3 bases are TGCGCCAGCAGCTCCGATACAGGGTACAATGAGCAGTTCTTC. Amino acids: CASSSDTGYNEQFF.

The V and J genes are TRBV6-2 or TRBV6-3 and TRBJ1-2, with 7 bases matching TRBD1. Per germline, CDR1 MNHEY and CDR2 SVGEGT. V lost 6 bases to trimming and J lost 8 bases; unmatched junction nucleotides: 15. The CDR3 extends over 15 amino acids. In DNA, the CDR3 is TGTGCCAGCAGCTCCTCCCGGGACAGACCATTCGGCTACACCTTC. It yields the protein CASSSSRDRPFGYTF.

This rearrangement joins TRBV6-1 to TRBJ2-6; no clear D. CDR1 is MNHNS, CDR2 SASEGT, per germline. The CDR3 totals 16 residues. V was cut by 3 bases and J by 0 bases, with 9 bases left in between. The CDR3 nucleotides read TGTGCCAGCAGTGATTTACAGATCTCTGGGGCCAACGTCCTGACTTTC. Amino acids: CASSDLQISGANVLTF.

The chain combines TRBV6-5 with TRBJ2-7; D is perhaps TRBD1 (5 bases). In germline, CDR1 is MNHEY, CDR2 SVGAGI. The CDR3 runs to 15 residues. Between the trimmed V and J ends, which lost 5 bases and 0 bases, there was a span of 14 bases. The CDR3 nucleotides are TGTGCCAGCAGTAAGGGGTTCTTAAGCTCCTACGAGCAGTACTTC. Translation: CASSKGFLSSYEQYF.

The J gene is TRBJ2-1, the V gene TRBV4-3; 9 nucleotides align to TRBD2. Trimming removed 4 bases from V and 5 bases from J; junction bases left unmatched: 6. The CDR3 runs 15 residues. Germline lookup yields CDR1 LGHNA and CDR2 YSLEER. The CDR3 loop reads CASSRLAGTNNEQFF. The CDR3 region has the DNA TGCGCCAGCAGCCGCCTAGCGGGGACCAACAATGAGCAGTTCTTC.

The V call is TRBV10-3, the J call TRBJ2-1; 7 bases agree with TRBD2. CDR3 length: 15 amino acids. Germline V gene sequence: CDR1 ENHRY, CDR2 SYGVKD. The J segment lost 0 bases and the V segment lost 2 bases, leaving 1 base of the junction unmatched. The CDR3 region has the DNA TGTGCCATCAGTGAGCGGACTAGCTCCTACAATGAGCAGTTCTTC. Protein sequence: CAISERTSSYNEQFF.

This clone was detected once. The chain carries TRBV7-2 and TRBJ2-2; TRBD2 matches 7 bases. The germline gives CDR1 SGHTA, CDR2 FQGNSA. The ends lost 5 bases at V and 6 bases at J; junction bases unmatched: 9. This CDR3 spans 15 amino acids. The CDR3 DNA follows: TGTGCCAGCAGCATACCGCGGGAGTTCGCCGGGGAGCTGTTTTTT. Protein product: CASSIPREFAGELFF.

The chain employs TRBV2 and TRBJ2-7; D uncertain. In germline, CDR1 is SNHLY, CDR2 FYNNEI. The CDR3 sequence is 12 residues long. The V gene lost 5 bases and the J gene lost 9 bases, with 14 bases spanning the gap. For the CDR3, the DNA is TGTGCCAGCAGTTCGACACCGTCCTGGCAGTACTTC. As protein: CASSSTPSWQYF.

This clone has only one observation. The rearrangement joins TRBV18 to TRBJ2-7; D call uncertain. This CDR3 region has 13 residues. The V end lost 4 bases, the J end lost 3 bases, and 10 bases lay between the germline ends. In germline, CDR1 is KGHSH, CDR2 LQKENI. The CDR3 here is CASSRDNGYEQYF. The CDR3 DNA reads TGTGCCAGCTCACGAGACAATGGCTACGAGCAGTACTTC.

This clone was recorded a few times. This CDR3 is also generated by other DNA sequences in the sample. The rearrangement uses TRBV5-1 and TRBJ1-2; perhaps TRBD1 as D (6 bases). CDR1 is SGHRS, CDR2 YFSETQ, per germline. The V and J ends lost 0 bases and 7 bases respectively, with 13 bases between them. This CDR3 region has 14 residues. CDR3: CASSLARTDSGYTF. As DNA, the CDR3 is TGCGCCAGCAGCTTGGCCCGGACGGACAGTGGCTACACCTTC.

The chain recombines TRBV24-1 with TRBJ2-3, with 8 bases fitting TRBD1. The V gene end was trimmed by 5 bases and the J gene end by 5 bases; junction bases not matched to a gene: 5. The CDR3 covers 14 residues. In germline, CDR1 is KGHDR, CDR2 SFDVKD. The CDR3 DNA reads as TGTGCCACCAGTGGGGCAGGGGGCCGAGATACGCAGTATTTT. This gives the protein CATSGAGGRDTQYF.